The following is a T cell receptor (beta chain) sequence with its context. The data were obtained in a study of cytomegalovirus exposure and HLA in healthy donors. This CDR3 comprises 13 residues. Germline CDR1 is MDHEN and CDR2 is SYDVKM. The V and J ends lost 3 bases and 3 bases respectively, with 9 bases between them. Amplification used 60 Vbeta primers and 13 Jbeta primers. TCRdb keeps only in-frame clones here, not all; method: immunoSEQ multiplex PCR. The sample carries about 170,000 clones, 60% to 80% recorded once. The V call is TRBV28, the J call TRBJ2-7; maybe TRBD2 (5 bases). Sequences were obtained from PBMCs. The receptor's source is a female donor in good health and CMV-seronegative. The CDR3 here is CASSFRGVYEQYF. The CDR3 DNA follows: TGTGCCAGCAGTTTCCGGGGAGTCTACGAGCAGTACTTC.